A single sample gave rise to the 3 T cell receptor beta chains below, sequenced in a study of blood T cell repertoires in COVID-19. Produced via immunoSEQ multiplex PCR; TCRdb's table is partial and in-frame only. The sample carries about 81,000 clones, roughly 87% recorded once. The sample comprised peripheral blood. Receptors were obtained from a woman aged 80 or over with active COVID-19.

This chain links TRBV28 with TRBJ2-7; 12 bases map to TRBD2. The CDR3 length is 17 residues. Per germline, CDR1 MDHEN and CDR2 SYDVKM. Losses at the gene ends were 6 bases for V and 2 bases for J; bases not matched to a gene: 11. CDR3 residues: CASSLKLTSGSAYEQYF. CDR3 DNA sequence: TGTGCCAGCAGCCTAAAATTGACTAGCGGGAGCGCCTACGAGCAGTACTTC.

The V gene is TRBV7-2, the J gene TRBJ2-7, with D perhaps TRBD1 (6 bases). Germline values: CDR1 SGHTA, CDR2 FQGNSA. The ends were cut back, 1 base at V and 2 bases at J, with 9 bases in the middle. The CDR3 is 14 residues long. The CDR3 sequence: CASSLGGLTYEQYF. Written as DNA, the CDR3 is TGTGCCAGCAGCTTAGGGGGGCTCACCTACGAGCAGTACTTC.

This chain joins TRBV6-1 and TRBJ2-5; 12 bases agree with TRBD2. The CDR3 spans 16 residues. J was trimmed by 5 bases and V by 4 bases; bases with no gene match: 8. In germline, CDR1 is MNHNS, CDR2 SASEGT. This chain's CDR3 is CASSGLAGEWLETQYF. The DNA for the CDR3 is TGTGCCAGCAGTGGACTAGCGGGAGAGTGGTTGGAGACCCAGTACTTC.